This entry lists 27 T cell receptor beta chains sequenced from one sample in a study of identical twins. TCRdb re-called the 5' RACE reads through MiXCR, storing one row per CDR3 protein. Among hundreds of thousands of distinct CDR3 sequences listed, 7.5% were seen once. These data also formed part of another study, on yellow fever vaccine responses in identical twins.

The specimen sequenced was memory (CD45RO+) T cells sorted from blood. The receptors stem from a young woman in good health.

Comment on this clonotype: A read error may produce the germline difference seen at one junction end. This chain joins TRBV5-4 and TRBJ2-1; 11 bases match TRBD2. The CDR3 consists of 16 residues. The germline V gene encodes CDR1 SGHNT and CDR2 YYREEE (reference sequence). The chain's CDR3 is CAISPGGLADYNEQFF. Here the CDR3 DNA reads TGTGCCATCAGCCCCGGGGGACTAGCGGACTACAATGAGCAGTTCTTC.

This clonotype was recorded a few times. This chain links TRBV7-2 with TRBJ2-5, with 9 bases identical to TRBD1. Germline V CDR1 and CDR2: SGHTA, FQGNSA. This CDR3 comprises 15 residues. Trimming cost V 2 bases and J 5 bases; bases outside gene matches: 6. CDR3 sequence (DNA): TGTGCCAGCAGCTTAACCGGGACAGGGTCCGAGACCCAGTACTTC. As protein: CASSLTGTGSETQYF. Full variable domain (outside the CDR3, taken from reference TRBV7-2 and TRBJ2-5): GAGVSQSPSNKVTEKGKDVELRCDPISGHTALYWYRQSLGQGLEFLIYFQGNSAPDKSGLPSDRFSAERTGGSVSTLTIQRTQQEDSAVYLCASSLTGTGSETQYFGPGTRLLVL.

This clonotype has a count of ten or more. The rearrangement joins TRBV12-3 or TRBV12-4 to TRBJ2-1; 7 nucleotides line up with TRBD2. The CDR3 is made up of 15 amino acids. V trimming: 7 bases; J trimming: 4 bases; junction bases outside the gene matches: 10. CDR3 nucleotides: TGTGCCAGCAATTTGCCCGGGGAGGGGTACAATGAGCAGTTCTTC. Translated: CASNLPGEGYNEQFF.

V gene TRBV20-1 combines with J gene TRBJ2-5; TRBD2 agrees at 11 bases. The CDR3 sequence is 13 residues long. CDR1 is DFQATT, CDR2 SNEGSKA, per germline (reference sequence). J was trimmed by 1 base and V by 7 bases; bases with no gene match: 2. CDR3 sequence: CSVAGGLQETQYF. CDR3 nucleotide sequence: TGCAGTGTAGCGGGGGGGCTCCAAGAGACCCAGTACTTC.

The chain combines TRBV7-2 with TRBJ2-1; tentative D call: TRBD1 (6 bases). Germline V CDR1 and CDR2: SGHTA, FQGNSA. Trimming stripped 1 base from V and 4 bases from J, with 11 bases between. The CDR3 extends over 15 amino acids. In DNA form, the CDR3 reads TGTGCCAGCAGCTTAGATGACAGGAGGTACAATGAGCAGTTCTTC. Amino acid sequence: CASSLDDRRYNEQFF.

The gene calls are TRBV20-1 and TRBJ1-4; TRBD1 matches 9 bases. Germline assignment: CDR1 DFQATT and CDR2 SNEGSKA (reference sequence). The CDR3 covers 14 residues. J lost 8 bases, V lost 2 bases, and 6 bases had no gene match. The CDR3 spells CSARTGTGSEKLFF. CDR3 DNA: TGCAGTGCTAGAACCGGGACAGGGAGCGAAAAACTGTTTTTT.

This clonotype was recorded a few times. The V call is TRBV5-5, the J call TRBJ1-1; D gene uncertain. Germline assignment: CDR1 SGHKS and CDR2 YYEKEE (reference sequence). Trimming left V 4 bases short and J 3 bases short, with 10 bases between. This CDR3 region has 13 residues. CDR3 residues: CASSPAGYTEAFF. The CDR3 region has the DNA TGTGCCAGCAGCCCTGCGGGATACACTGAAGCTTTCTTT.

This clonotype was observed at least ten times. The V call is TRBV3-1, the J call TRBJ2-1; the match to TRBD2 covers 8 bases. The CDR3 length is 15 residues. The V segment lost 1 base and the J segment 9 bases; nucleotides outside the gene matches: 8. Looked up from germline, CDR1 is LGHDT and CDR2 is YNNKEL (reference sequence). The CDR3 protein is CASSQVVAGLGEQFF. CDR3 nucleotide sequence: TGTGCCAGCAGCCAAGTCGTAGCGGGGCTGGGTGAGCAGTTCTTC.

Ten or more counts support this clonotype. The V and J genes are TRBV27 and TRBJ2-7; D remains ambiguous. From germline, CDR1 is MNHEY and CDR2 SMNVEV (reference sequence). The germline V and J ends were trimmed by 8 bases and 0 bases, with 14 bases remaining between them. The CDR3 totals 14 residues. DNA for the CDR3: TGTGCCAGCTCCCTCACAGCCAGCTCCTACGAGCAGTACTTC. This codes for CASSLTASSYEQYF.

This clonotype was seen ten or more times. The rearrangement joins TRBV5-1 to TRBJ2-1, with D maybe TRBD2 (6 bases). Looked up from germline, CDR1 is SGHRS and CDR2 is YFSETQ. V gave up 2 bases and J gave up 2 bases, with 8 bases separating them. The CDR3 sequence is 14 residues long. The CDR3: CASSLGGPYNEQFF. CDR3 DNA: TGCGCCAGCAGCTTAGGAGGGCCCTACAATGAGCAGTTCTTC. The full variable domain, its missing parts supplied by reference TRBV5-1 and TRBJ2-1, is KAGVTQTPRYLIKTRGQQVTLSCSPISGHRSVSWYQQTPGQGLQFLFEYFSETQRNKGNFPGRFSGRQFSNSRSEMNVSTLELGDSALYLCASSLGGPYNEQFFGPGTRLTVL.

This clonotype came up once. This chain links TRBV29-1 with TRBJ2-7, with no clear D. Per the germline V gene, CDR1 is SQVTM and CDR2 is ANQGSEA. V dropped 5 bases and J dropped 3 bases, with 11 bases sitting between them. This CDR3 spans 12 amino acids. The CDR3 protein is CSVLTSSYEQYF. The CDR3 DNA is TGCAGCGTTCTAACGTCCAGCTACGAGCAGTACTTC.

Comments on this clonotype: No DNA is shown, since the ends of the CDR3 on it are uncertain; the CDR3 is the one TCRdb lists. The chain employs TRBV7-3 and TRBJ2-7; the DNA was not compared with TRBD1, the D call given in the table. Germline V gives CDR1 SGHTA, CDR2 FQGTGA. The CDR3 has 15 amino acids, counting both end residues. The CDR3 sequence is CASSFGPGQSYEQYF.

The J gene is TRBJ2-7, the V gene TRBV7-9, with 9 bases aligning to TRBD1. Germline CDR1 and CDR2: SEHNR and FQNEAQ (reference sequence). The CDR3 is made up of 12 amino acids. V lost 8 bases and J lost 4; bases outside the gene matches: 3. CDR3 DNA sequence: TGTGCCAGCGGGACAGGGCCTTACGAGCAGTACTTC. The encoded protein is CASGTGPYEQYF.

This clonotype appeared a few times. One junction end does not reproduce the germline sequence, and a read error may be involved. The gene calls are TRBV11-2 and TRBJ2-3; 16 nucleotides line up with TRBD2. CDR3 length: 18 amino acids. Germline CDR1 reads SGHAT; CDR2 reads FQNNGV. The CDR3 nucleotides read TGTGTCAGCAGCACCGGGACTAGCGGGAGGGCCACGACAGATACGCAGTATTTT. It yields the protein CVSSTGTSGRATTDTQYF.

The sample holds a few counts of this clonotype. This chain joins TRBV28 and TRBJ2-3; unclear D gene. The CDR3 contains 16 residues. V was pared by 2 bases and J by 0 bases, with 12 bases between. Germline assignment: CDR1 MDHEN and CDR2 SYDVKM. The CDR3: CASSLKRISSTDTQYF. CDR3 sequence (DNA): TGTGCCAGCAGTTTAAAACGGATTTCTAGCACAGATACGCAGTATTTT.

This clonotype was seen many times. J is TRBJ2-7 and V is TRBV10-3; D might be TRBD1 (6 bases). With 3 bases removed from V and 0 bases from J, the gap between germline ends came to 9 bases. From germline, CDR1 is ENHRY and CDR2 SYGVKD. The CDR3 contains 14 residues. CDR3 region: CAISDNRDSYEQYF. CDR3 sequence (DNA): TGTGCCATCAGTGATAACAGGGACTCCTACGAGCAGTACTTC.

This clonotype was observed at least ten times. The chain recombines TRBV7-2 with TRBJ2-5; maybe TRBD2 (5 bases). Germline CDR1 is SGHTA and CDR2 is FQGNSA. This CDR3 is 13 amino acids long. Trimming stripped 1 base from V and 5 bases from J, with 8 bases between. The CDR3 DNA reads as TGTGCCAGCAGCTTAGAAAGGGAGGAGACCCAGTACTTC. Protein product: CASSLEREETQYF.

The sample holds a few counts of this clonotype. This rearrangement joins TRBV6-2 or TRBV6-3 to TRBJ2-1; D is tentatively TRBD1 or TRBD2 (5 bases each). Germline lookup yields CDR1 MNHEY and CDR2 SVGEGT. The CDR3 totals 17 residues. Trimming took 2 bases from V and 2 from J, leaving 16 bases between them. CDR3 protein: CASSYPLGGDPYNEQFF. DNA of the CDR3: TGTGCCAGCAGTTACCCCCTTGGTGGGGACCCCTACAATGAGCAGTTCTTC.

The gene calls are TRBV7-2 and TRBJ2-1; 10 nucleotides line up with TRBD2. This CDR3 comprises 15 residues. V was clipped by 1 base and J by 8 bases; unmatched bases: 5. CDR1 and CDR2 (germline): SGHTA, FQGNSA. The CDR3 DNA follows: TGTGCCAGCAGCTTAGAGCGGGGGGGCCAATATGAGCAGTTCTTC. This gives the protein CASSLERGGQYEQFF.

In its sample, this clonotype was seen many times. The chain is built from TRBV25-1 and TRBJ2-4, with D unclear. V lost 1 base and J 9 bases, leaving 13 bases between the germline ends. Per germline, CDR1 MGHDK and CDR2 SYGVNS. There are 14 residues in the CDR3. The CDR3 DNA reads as TGTGCCAGCAGTGAATTGCCAAGGGCGAGCATTCAGTACTTC. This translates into CASSELPRASIQYF.

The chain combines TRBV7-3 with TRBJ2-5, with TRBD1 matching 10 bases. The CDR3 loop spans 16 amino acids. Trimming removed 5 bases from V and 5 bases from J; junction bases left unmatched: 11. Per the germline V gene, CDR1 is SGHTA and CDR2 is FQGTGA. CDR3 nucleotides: TGTGCCAGCAGCCCCGGACAGGGGGGTGTGTCGGAGACCCAGTACTTC. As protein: CASSPGQGGVSETQYF.

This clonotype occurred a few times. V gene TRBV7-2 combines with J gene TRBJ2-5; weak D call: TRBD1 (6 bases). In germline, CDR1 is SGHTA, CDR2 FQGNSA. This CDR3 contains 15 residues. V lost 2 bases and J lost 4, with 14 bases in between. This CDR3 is CASSLWAGVRETQYF. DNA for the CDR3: TGTGCCAGCAGCTTATGGGCAGGGGTGAGAGAGACCCAGTACTTC.

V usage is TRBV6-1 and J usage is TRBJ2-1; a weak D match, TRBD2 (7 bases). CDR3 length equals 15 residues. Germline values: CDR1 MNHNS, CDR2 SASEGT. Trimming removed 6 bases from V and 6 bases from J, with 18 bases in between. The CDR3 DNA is TGTGCCAGCAGCAAGGGGGGGCCCCCTCGCAATGAGCAGTTCTTC. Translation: CASSKGGPPRNEQFF.

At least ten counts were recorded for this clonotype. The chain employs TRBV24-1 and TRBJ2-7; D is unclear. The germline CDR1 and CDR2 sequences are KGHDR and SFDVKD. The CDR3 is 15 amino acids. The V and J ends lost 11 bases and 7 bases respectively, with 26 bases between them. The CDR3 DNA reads TGTGCCAACACAGTAAGACACAAGAGGAGTATTGAGCAGTACTTC. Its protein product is CANTVRHKRSIEQYF.

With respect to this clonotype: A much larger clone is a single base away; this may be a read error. The CDR3 loop is CSARLAGAQETQYF. CDR3 nucleotide sequence: TGCAGTGCTAGACTAGCGGGGGCCCAAGAGACCCAGTACTTC. This chain connects TRBV20-1 to TRBJ2-5; TRBD2 agrees at 10 bases. V lost 2 bases, J lost 1 base, and 1 base stayed unmatched. The germline V gene has CDR1 DFQATT and CDR2 SNEGSKA (reference sequence). The CDR3 contains 14 residues.

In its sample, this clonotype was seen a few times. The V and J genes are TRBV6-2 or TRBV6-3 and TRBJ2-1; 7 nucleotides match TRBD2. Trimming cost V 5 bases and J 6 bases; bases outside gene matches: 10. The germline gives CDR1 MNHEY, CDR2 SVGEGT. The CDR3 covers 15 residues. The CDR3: CASSPNPGGLNEQFF. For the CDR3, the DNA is TGTGCCAGCAGTCCTAATCCGGGAGGCCTCAATGAGCAGTTCTTC.

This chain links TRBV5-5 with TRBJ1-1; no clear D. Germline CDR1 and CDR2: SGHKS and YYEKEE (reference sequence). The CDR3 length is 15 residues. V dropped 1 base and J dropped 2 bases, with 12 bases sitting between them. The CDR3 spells CASSLHHVGNTEAFF. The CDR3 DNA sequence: TGTGCCAGCAGCTTGCATCACGTGGGTAACACTGAAGCTTTCTTT.